What follows is one T cell receptor beta chain and its context. This clone was seen just once. The antigen it binds to is not known. Within one base of it there is no much larger clone, and no base qualities were kept. This sample is part of a study of technical replicates of blood from a handful of donors (dated by TCRdb to about 2017). Receptor amplification or capture employed the immunoSEQ multiplex PCR assay. The immuneACCESS repertoire file appears here via TCRdb, limited to in-frame rearrangements. These files lack a portion of the clones; in checked studies, under half of the deficit traces to unresolved V genes, and the cause of the others is not known. Within this sample are about 100,000 clones, with 90% to 97% of them counted one time only. Clones ranked in the top ten supply 0.22% of the sample. The germline V gene sets CDR1 to SGHTS and CDR2 to YDEGEE. The CDR3 runs 16 residues from the cysteine to the phenylalanine. CDR3 DNA is the only sequence kept; it has 48 bases, read in frame from the first base. V was cut back by 1 base and J by 7 bases, leaving a gap of 18 bases between them.

Sample: T cells isolated from PBMCs. The receptor comes from a human donor in good health. The chain was built from TRBV5-8 and TRBJ2-1; the D gene is perhaps TRBD1, from 6 matching bases. The CDR3 amino acid sequence is: CASSLFRGRLGNEQFF. The DNA is as follows: TGTGCCAGCAGCTTGTTCAGGGGTCGTTTAGGGAATGAGCAGTTCTTC.